The next 20 T cell receptor beta chains were all read from a single sample in a study of OX40 agonist ivuxolimab in advanced cancers. Method: immunoSEQ multiplex PCR; TCRdb's copy keeps in-frame clones and lacks some. The data hold 120,000 or so clones, with roughly nine tenths observed a single time. The specimen was CD4+ or CD8+ T cells sorted from blood, collected in a trial of the OX40 agonist ivuxolimab. These receptors were taken from an adult with an advanced solid tumor such as melanoma, head and neck, liver or kidney cancer.

This rearrangement joins TRBV6-1 to TRBJ1-4, with TRBD1 matching 7 bases. The germline V gene encodes CDR1 MNHNS and CDR2 SASEGT. V dropped 6 bases and J dropped 0; count of bases not matched to a gene: 4. This CDR3 has 15 amino acids. CDR3 sequence (DNA): TGTGCCAGCAGGAACACAGGGGCAACTAATGAAAAACTGTTTTTT. This encodes CASRNTGATNEKLFF.

This chain joins TRBV5-6 and TRBJ1-6, with a weak D call TRBD1 (5 bases). Germline assignment: CDR1 SGHDT and CDR2 YYEEEE. The CDR3 has 16 residues. Trimming cost V 3 bases and J 6 bases, with 16 bases left between them. The CDR3 region is CASSWGGPTANSPLHF. The CDR3 bases are TGTGCCAGCAGCTGGGGGGGACCGACGGCTAATTCACCCCTCCACTTT.

This chain joins TRBV6-5 and TRBJ2-7, with 10 bases aligning to TRBD1. The V and J ends lost 7 bases and 5 bases, in that order; junction bases with no gene match: 11. Germline values: CDR1 MNHEY, CDR2 SVGAGI. CDR3 size: 15 residues. CDR3 coding DNA: TGTGCCAGCACCTCAGCGACAGGGGGCAACGACGAGCAGTACTTC. Translating gives CASTSATGGNDEQYF.

The chain is built from TRBV5-1 and TRBJ1-3; no firm D call. V was clipped by 7 bases and J by 1 base, with 12 bases between them. This CDR3 is built from 14 residues. Per the germline V gene, CDR1 is SGHRS and CDR2 is YFSETQ. The CDR3 nucleotides are TGCGCCAGCGGCATTGATACGTCTGGAAACACCATATATTTT. It encodes CASGIDTSGNTIYF.

The rearrangement links TRBV25-1 to TRBJ1-1; D unresolved. The ends were cut back, 4 bases at V and 0 bases at J, with 6 bases in the middle. In germline, CDR1 is MGHDK, CDR2 SYGVNS. There are 13 residues in the CDR3. CDR3 DNA: TGTGCCAGCAGTGTACGGTTGAACACTGAAGCTTTCTTT. Translating gives CASSVRLNTEAFF.

V usage is TRBV7-9 and J usage is TRBJ2-5, with 8 bases aligning to TRBD1. The CDR3 has 15 amino acids. Germline CDR1 is SEHNR and CDR2 is FQNEAQ (reference sequence). V lost 5 bases to trimming and J lost 5 bases; unmatched junction nucleotides: 10. The CDR3 protein is CASSPYRTGLETQYF. The CDR3 coding sequence is TGTGCCAGCAGCCCGTACCGGACAGGGTTGGAGACCCAGTACTTC.

The chain carries TRBV13 and TRBJ1-1, with a possible D match to TRBD1 (6 bases). The CDR3 has 14 residues. V lost 4 bases and J lost 4, with 13 bases in between. CDR1 is PRHDT and CDR2 is FYEKMQ in the germline V gene (reference sequence). The CDR3 sequence: CASSYRGVVTEAFF. The CDR3 DNA is TGTGCCAGCAGCTATAGGGGGGTGGTCACTGAAGCTTTCTTT.

This sequence joins TRBV28 and TRBJ1-4, with 7 bases aligning to TRBD1. V was pared by 2 bases and J by 5 bases, with 8 bases of the junction left unmatched. The CDR3 loop spans 16 amino acids. The V gene's germline CDR1 is MDHEN and CDR2 SYDVKM. The DNA of the CDR3 is TGTGCCAGCAGTTTACTAACCGGGACAGTAAATGAAAAACTGTTTTTT. Translated: CASSLLTGTVNEKLFF.

The rearrangement uses TRBV18 and TRBJ2-2; TRBD1 might be the D (5 bases). V lost 3 bases to trimming and J lost 5 bases, with 13 bases between them. The CDR3 runs 15 residues. Germline V gene data show CDR1 as KGHSH and CDR2 as LQKENI. The chain's CDR3 is CASSPRGRGTGELFF. CDR3 DNA sequence: TGTGCCAGCTCACCGCGCGGAAGGGGAACCGGGGAGCTGTTTTTT.

The V and J genes are TRBV7-2 and TRBJ2-5; a possible D gene is TRBD2 (6 bases). Trimming cost V 1 base and J 5 bases, with 14 bases left between them. The germline V gene has CDR1 SGHTA and CDR2 FQGNSA. This CDR3 has 15 amino acids. CDR3 DNA: TGTGCCAGCAGCTTAGTGGAGGGAATAGGGGAGACCCAGTACTTC. This sequence encodes CASSLVEGIGETQYF.

This clone was found once. The CDR3 loop reads CASSPSAEKVLFF. For the CDR3, the DNA is TGTGCCAGCAGCCCCTCCGCTGAGAAAGTACTGTTTTTT. The chain links TRBV4-2 to TRBJ1-4; D is ambiguous. The CDR3 spans 13 residues. Trimming pared 4 bases from V and 13 bases from J, leaving 16 bases between. The germline gives CDR1 LGHNA, CDR2 YNFKEQ.

V gene TRBV19 combines with J gene TRBJ1-5; no clear D gene. Germline V CDR1 and CDR2: LNHDA, SQIVND (reference sequence). Trimming pared 5 bases from V and 3 bases from J, leaving 14 bases between. The CDR3 runs 15 residues. The CDR3 spells CASSPLDPNNQPQHF. The CDR3 nucleotides are TGTGCCAGTAGTCCTCTGGACCCTAACAATCAGCCCCAGCATTTT.

The chain links TRBV7-2 to TRBJ1-1; D remains ambiguous. This CDR3 contains 13 residues. V was cut by 1 base and J by 8 bases, with 11 bases left in between. Germline CDR1 SGHTA, CDR2 FQGNSA. The CDR3 sequence: CASSLDFGREAFF. CDR3 nucleotide sequence: TGTGCCAGCAGCTTAGATTTCGGCAGGGAAGCTTTCTTT.

Details on this clone: The junction shows a germline mismatch at one end, possibly a read error. Other DNA sequences in this specimen translate into the identical CDR3. The rearrangement links TRBV11-3 to TRBJ2-1; the match to TRBD1 covers 8 bases. CDR3 length equals 14 residues. CDR1 is SGHNT, CDR2 YENEEA, per germline. The CDR3: CASSRTGFYNEQFF. CDR3 nucleotide sequence: TGCGCCAGCAGCCGGACAGGGTTCTACAATGAGCAGTTCTTC.

The chain combines TRBV19 with TRBJ1-2; D possibly corresponds to TRBD1 (5 bases). CDR3 length: 14 residues. In germline, CDR1 is LNHDA, CDR2 SQIVND (reference sequence). Trimming cost V 3 bases and J 4 bases, with 12 bases left between them. The CDR3 region has the DNA TGTGCCAGTAGTATTGGGGGGAAGACCTATGGCTACACCTTC. Protein: CASSIGGKTYGYTF.

V and J are TRBV27 and TRBJ2-3; 9 bases agree with TRBD2. J was trimmed by 2 bases and V by 3 bases; bases with no gene match: 6. The CDR3 consists of 16 residues. Per the germline V gene, CDR1 is MNHEY and CDR2 is SMNVEV (reference sequence). The CDR3 region is CASSLGLAGDTDTQYF. The CDR3 region has the DNA TGTGCCAGCAGTTTGGGGTTAGCGGGAGACACAGATACGCAGTATTTT.

In its sample, this clone was seen once. The chain employs TRBV6-1 and TRBJ1-1, with 9 nucleotides matching TRBD1. CDR3 length equals 15 residues. Trimming removed 4 bases from V and 4 bases from J; junction bases left unmatched: 7. Germline assignment: CDR1 MNHNS and CDR2 SASEGT. This CDR3 reads CASSGATGGITEAFF. The CDR3 DNA reads TGTGCCAGCAGTGGCGCGACAGGGGGTATCACTGAAGCTTTCTTT.

This chain joins TRBV19 and TRBJ2-7, with 8 nucleotides matching TRBD1. Per germline, CDR1 LNHDA and CDR2 SQIVND (reference sequence). Unmatched junction bases numbered 7, after V lost 5 bases and J lost 4 bases. This CDR3 spans 14 amino acids. The CDR3 bases are TGTGCCAGTAGTCAACGACAGGGGAGATACGAGCAGTACTTC. Its protein product is CASSQRQGRYEQYF.

J is TRBJ2-1 and V is TRBV29-1, with 7 positions matching TRBD2. The ends lost 4 bases at V and 9 bases at J; junction bases unmatched: 6. Germline CDR1 is SQVTM and CDR2 is ANQGSEA. The CDR3 runs to 12 residues. The CDR3 loop reads CSVGISGPEQFF. The CDR3 region has the DNA TGCAGCGTTGGAATTAGCGGGCCTGAGCAGTTCTTC.

This chain uses TRBV6-6 with TRBJ2-3, with TRBD2 identical over 9 bases. This CDR3 spans 14 amino acids. The J segment lost 5 bases and the V segment lost 6 bases, leaving 6 bases of the junction unmatched. Germline V CDR1 and CDR2: MNHNY, SVGAGI (reference sequence). DNA of the CDR3: TGTGCCAGCAGGCCAGCGGGGGGAAAAGATACGCAGTATTTT. Protein sequence: CASRPAGGKDTQYF.